These 14 T cell receptor beta chains came from one sample sequenced in a study of OX40 agonist ivuxolimab in advanced cancers. Sequencing was performed with immunoSEQ multiplex PCR; in TCRdb, only in-frame clones are kept and a portion is missing. This sample carries 65,000 to 80,000 clones, 85% to 90% of them seen once, and the ten largest clones take roughly 13%. The sample in question was CD4+ or CD8+ T cells sorted from blood, obtained in a trial of the OX40 agonist ivuxolimab. All receptors derive from an adult with an advanced solid tumor such as melanoma, head and neck, liver or kidney cancer.

The chain links TRBV28 to TRBJ1-4, with 9 positions matching TRBD1. This CDR3 is built from 15 residues. Per germline, CDR1 MDHEN and CDR2 SYDVKM. The junction had 10 bases not matched to a gene; V was cut back by 6 bases and J by 8 bases. The CDR3 is CASRIGQGFWEKLFF. The CDR3 nucleotides are TGTGCCAGCAGGATCGGACAGGGGTTTTGGGAAAAACTGTTTTTT.

This clone was found a few times. The CDR3 loop reads CAWSREVGNQPQHF. CDR3 sequence (DNA): TGTGCCTGGAGTCGGGAGGTGGGTAATCAGCCCCAGCATTTT. This rearrangement joins TRBV30 to TRBJ1-5; D not resolved. The V gene lost 2 bases and the J gene lost 4 bases, with 12 bases spanning the gap. Germline CDR1 GTSNPN, CDR2 SVGIG (reference sequence). The CDR3 length is 14 residues.

The DNA of the CDR3 is TGCGCCAGCAGCTGGGGCCTGGCGGCCACAGATACGCAGTATTTT. Encoded protein: CASSWGLAATDTQYF. The gene calls are TRBV5-1 and TRBJ2-3, with D possibly being TRBD1 (5 bases). The CDR3 is made up of 15 amino acids. CDR1 and CDR2 from the germline V gene are SGHRS and YFSETQ. The V end was cut by 3 bases, the J end by 2 bases, with 13 bases between.

This chain uses TRBV19 with TRBJ2-5; 10 bases are a match to TRBD1. The end of the DNA is better explained by TRBJ2-7, so the J call may be wrong. Germline lookup yields CDR1 LNHDA and CDR2 SQIVND (reference sequence). The CDR3 consists of 15 residues. The CDR3 spells CASSPGTGARYEQYF. CDR3 nucleotide sequence: TGTGCCAGTAGTCCTGGGACAGGGGCCCGCTACGAGCAGTACTTC.

The V and J genes are TRBV28 and TRBJ2-7; D may be TRBD2 (6 bases). Between the trimmed V and J ends, which lost 8 bases and 2 bases, there was a span of 10 bases. This CDR3 has 12 residues. Germline V gene lookup returns CDR1 MDHEN and CDR2 SYDVKM. CDR3: CASSSVAYEQYF. The CDR3 DNA reads as TGTGCCAGCTCTAGCGTCGCCTACGAGCAGTACTTC.

The rearrangement joins TRBV6-6 to TRBJ2-7; either TRBD1 or TRBD2 may fit D (6 bases each). The CDR3 length is 15 residues. Germline-derived CDR1 and CDR2 are MNHNY and SVGAGI (reference sequence). The ends were cut back, 6 bases at V and 7 bases at J, with 22 bases in the middle. The CDR3 protein is CASSETFVGAGEQYF. The CDR3 coding sequence is TGTGCCAGCAGCGAAACCTTTGTGGGGGCGGGGGAGCAGTACTTC.

This clone occurred once. The V gene is TRBV6-1, the J gene TRBJ2-2; 10 positions agree with TRBD1. The germline CDR1 and CDR2 sequences are MNHNS and SASEGT. The CDR3 is 13 residues long. The V gene end was trimmed by 6 bases and the J gene end by 5 bases; junction bases not matched to a gene: 0. The CDR3 loop is CASRGQGTGELFF. As DNA, the CDR3 is TGTGCCAGCAGGGGACAGGGGACCGGGGAGCTGTTTTTT.

V and J are TRBV6-4 and TRBJ2-3; no clear D gene. Trimming took 3 bases from V and 6 from J, leaving 4 bases between them. The CDR3 is 11 amino acids. Germline CDR1 and CDR2: MRHNA and SNTAGT. CDR3 sequence reads: CASSEGDTQYF. The CDR3 DNA is TGTGCCAGCAGTGAAGGGGATACGCAGTATTTT.

This clone was observed a single time. The J gene is TRBJ2-7, the V gene TRBV6-6; D tentatively reads TRBD1 or TRBD2 (5 bases each). CDR3 length equals 16 residues. V was cut by 4 bases and J by 2 bases, with 18 bases left in between. Per the germline V gene, CDR1 is MNHNY and CDR2 is SVGAGI (reference sequence). CDR3 sequence: CASSWASRDPAYEQYF. CDR3 sequence (DNA): TGTGCCAGCAGTTGGGCTAGTAGGGACCCTGCCTACGAGCAGTACTTC.

The J gene is TRBJ2-3, the V gene TRBV28; 7 nucleotides match TRBD2. The CDR3 runs 13 residues. V was pared by 8 bases and J by 5 bases, with 7 bases of the junction left unmatched. Germline V CDR1 and CDR2: MDHEN, SYDVKM. The CDR3: CASGLGGRDTQYF. In nucleotides, the CDR3 is TGTGCCAGCGGTCTGGGGGGGAGAGATACGCAGTATTTT.

The gene calls are TRBV28 and TRBJ1-1; D is uncertain. This CDR3 spans 14 amino acids. V was clipped by 3 bases and J by 7 bases, with 15 bases between them. Germline V lookup: CDR1 MDHEN, CDR2 SYDVKM. The CDR3 spells CASSFPDGRYEAFF. DNA for the CDR3: TGTGCCAGCAGTTTCCCCGACGGCAGATATGAAGCTTTCTTT.

The CDR3 here is CASSSSGISSNEQFF. The CDR3 bases are TGTGCCAGCAGCTCTAGCGGGATATCGTCCAATGAGCAGTTCTTC. The rearrangement joins TRBV7-2 to TRBJ2-1, with 9 bases aligning to TRBD2. V lost 4 bases, J lost 6 bases, and 7 bases stayed unmatched. The germline gives CDR1 SGHTA, CDR2 FQGNSA. This CDR3 contains 15 residues.

The rearrangement uses TRBV4-1 and TRBJ1-6; TRBD1 agrees at 7 bases. The CDR3 is made up of 19 amino acids. Trimming at V came to 2 bases and at J to 8 bases, leaving 18 bases not matched to a gene. The germline gives CDR1 MGHRA, CDR2 YSYEKL. For the CDR3, the DNA is TGCGCCAGCAGCCAAAGTTCCGTTCTGGCAGGGGGTGCTGATTCACCCCTCCACTTT. It codes for CASSQSSVLAGGADSPLHF.

The J gene is TRBJ2-7, the V gene TRBV7-9, with TRBD1 identical over 11 bases. The junction had 13 bases not matched to a gene; V was cut back by 5 bases and J by 7 bases. Germline values: CDR1 SEHNR, CDR2 FQNEAQ (reference sequence). This CDR3 spans 16 amino acids. DNA of the CDR3: TGTGCCAGCAGCCCGCCATTTGGACAGGGGGCTGGTGAGCAGTACTTC. It encodes CASSPPFGQGAGEQYF.